Below are 16 T cell receptor beta chains sequenced from a single sample in a study. TCRdb independently ran MiXCR on the 5' RACE reads; one entry per CDR3 protein. Among about 200 distinct CDR3 sequences, about nine tenths were seen once, and the ten largest hold 9.5% to 15%. The sequencing input was memory CD4+ T cells sorted from blood. Noted subset: memory CD4+ T cells, CD4+CD45RO+CD25-. The receptors were gathered from a female donor with breast cancer.

This clonotype has only a few counts. Found in a library prepared for alpha chains, this beta chain is an off-target read, and its abundance has little meaning. The gene calls are TRBV29-1 and TRBJ1-2; tentatively, D is TRBD1 (6 bases). CDR1 is SQVTM, CDR2 ANQGSEA, per germline. The ends were cut back, 1 base at V and 4 bases at J, with 10 bases in the middle. The CDR3 runs to 13 residues. CDR3 region: CSVEGGGGYGYTF. DNA of the CDR3: TGCAGCGTTGAAGGCGGGGGCGGCTATGGCTACACCTTC.

Remarks on this clonotype: This beta chain appears as a stray read in a library generated for alpha chains; its size is not informative. The chain couples TRBV20-1 to TRBJ2-5; the match to TRBD2 covers 7 bases. The germline CDR1 and CDR2 sequences are DFQATT and SNEGSKA (reference sequence). The CDR3 has 15 residues. Germline trimming cut 4 bases from V and 1 base from J; bases unmatched to any gene: 9. The CDR3 DNA follows: TGCAGTGCTACCATCCGGGGGGACTTCCAAGAGACCCAGTACTTC. Its translation is CSATIRGDFQETQYF.

Remarks on this clonotype: This beta chain is a stray read from a library made for alpha chains; its abundance is not meaningful. The chain recombines TRBV5-4 with TRBJ2-6; tentative D call: TRBD2 (5 bases). The CDR3 has 19 amino acids. The germline V gene encodes CDR1 SGHNT and CDR2 YYREEE (reference sequence). Trimming removed 0 bases from V and 3 bases from J, with 19 bases in between. In DNA, the CDR3 is TGTGCCAGCAGCTTGGTTGGAGGTCCCATCCTTGATGGGGCCAACGTCCTGACTTTC. Translated: CASSLVGGPILDGANVLTF.

As concerns this clonotype: Being off target in a library aimed at alpha chains, this beta chain has a size of little meaning. This chain links TRBV19 with TRBJ2-1, with D maybe TRBD2 (5 bases). Trimming left V 4 bases short and J 13 bases short, with 17 bases between. This CDR3 comprises 13 residues. CDR1 and CDR2 from the germline V gene are LNHDA and SQIVND (reference sequence). The CDR3 DNA reads TGTGCCAGTAGTAAGAGTCTGAGGGAGCTACAGTTCTTC. Residues: CASSKSLRELQFF.

A note on this clonotype: This beta chain lies outside the target of a library built for alpha chains; its clone size means little. The gene calls are TRBV6-2 or TRBV6-3 and TRBJ1-5; 8 positions match TRBD1. CDR1 and CDR2 (germline): MNHEY, SVGEGT. Trimming took 6 bases from V and 6 from J; bases not matched to a gene: 13. The CDR3 runs 16 residues. CDR3: CASSPLQGAGGQPQHF. CDR3 DNA: TGTGCCAGCAGCCCCTTGCAGGGGGCGGGGGGTCAGCCCCAGCATTTT.

A remark on this clonotype: This beta chain came through as a stray read in a library set up for alpha chains, and its size says little. The J gene is TRBJ2-6, the V gene TRBV20-1, with D unclear. Deletions cut 0 bases from V and 0 bases from J, with 12 bases between. CDR1 DFQATT and CDR2 SNEGSKA come from the germline V gene (reference sequence). The CDR3 has 17 amino acids. The CDR3 reads CSARDLGRSSGANVLTF. The DNA of the CDR3 is TGCAGTGCTAGAGATCTCGGCAGGAGCTCTGGGGCCAACGTCCTGACTTTC.

This clonotype has just one count. A library made for alpha chains picked up this beta chain off target, so its size means little. The chain uses TRBV5-1 and TRBJ2-2; a possible D gene is TRBD1 (6 bases). This CDR3 region has 13 residues. V was clipped by 4 bases and J by 9 bases, with 13 bases between them. Germline loops: CDR1 SGHRS, CDR2 YFSETQ. This CDR3 reads CASSTPDSRELFF. The CDR3 nucleotides read TGCGCCAGCAGCACGCCGGACAGTCGGGAGCTGTTTTTT.

A note on this clonotype: Within a library made for alpha chains, this beta chain is off target, and its count is uninformative. The chain employs TRBV29-1 and TRBJ2-5; 8 nucleotides line up with TRBD2. CDR1 is SQVTM, CDR2 ANQGSEA, per germline. V shed 5 bases, J shed 3 bases, and the junction held 8 bases outside the gene matches. This CDR3 spans 14 amino acids. CDR3 DNA: TGCAGCGTTTCCTCTAGCGGGTGGAAAGAGACCCAGTACTTC. It yields the protein CSVSSSGWKETQYF.

This clonotype was recorded only once. The library was designed around alpha chains, so this beta chain is a stray read whose abundance carries little weight. The chain is built from TRBV18 and TRBJ1-1; tentatively, D is TRBD1 (6 bases). CDR1 KGHSH and CDR2 LQKENI come from the germline V gene. The CDR3 loop spans 13 amino acids. V lost 6 bases, J lost 13 bases, and 21 bases lay in between. CDR3 DNA: TGTGCCAGCTCTGACGGACAGAGGGCCGGGGGTTTCTTT. Protein: CASSDGQRAGGFF.

With regard to this clonotype: Being off target in a library aimed at alpha chains, this beta chain has a size of little meaning. This chain uses TRBV11-3 with TRBJ1-2; weak D call: TRBD1 (5 bases). The germline CDR1 and CDR2 sequences are SGHNT and YENEEA. The CDR3 is 15 amino acids. Trimming took off 2 bases at V and 2 bases at J, with 12 bases between the two ends. The CDR3 loop reads CASSLRGTGNYGYTF. CDR3 nucleotides: TGTGCCAGCAGCTTACGGGGGACGGGGAACTATGGCTACACCTTC. Complete variable domain (other parts from reference TRBV11-3 and TRBJ1-2): EAGVVQSPRYKIIEKKQPVAFWCNPISGHNTLYWYLQNLGQGPELLIRYENEEAVDDSQLPKDRFSAERLKGVDSTLKIQPAELGDSAVYLCASSLRGTGNYGYTFGSGTRLTVV.

This clonotype was observed once. This beta chain represents an off-target read in a library built for alpha chains; its size is of limited meaning. This chain uses TRBV2 with TRBJ2-5; D is possibly TRBD2 (6 bases). The CDR3 consists of 11 residues. Trimming cost V 9 bases and J 4 bases, with 9 bases left between them. Germline CDR1 and CDR2: SNHLY and FYNNEI. The CDR3 is CASVGGETQYF. The CDR3 DNA reads as TGTGCCAGTGTCGGGGGAGAGACCCAGTACTTC.

Details on this clonotype: This beta chain turned up in a library designed for alpha chains; as an off-target read, its abundance says little. The rearrangement joins TRBV20-1 to TRBJ1-1; 7 bases are a match to TRBD1. The ends lost 6 bases at V and 0 bases at J; junction bases unmatched: 7. CDR3 length: 14 amino acids. CDR1 and CDR2 from the germline V gene are DFQATT and SNEGSKA (reference sequence). The CDR3 bases are TGCAGTGCCTGGCCAGGGGGAATGAACACTGAAGCTTTCTTT. As protein: CSAWPGGMNTEAFF.

Of note for this clonotype: The library was built for alpha chains, so this beta chain is an off-target read and its size means little. The V and J genes are TRBV29-1 and TRBJ1-1; 7 bases fit TRBD1. J lost 6 bases, V lost 4 bases, and 8 bases had no gene match. The CDR3 totals 13 residues. The germline CDR1 and CDR2 sequences are SQVTM and ANQGSEA. The CDR3 bases are TGCAGCGTTGTGTCAGGGGGGAGCCCTGAAGCTTTCTTT. Translated: CSVVSGGSPEAFF.

As for this clonotype: This beta chain is a stray read from a library made for alpha chains; its abundance is not meaningful. The V gene is TRBV29-1, the J gene TRBJ2-1; D is undetermined. V dropped 7 bases and J dropped 0 bases, with 13 bases sitting between them. The CDR3 is made up of 14 amino acids. In germline, CDR1 is SQVTM, CDR2 ANQGSEA. The CDR3 spells CSAYSRSSYNEQFF. The CDR3, as DNA: TGCAGCGCATACTCTAGGAGCTCCTACAATGAGCAGTTCTTC.

Notes on this clonotype: The size of this beta chain means little, since it is a stray read in a library made for alpha chains. This chain joins TRBV9 and TRBJ1-2; D uncertain. Trimming left V 4 bases short and J 4 bases short, with 11 bases between. The germline gives CDR1 SGDLS, CDR2 YYNGEE. The CDR3 length is 13 residues. CDR3 nucleotide sequence: TGTGCCAGCAGCAGGAGTCGGATCTATGGCTACACCTTC. Residues: CASSRSRIYGYTF.

Of note for this clonotype: Little can be read into the size of this beta chain, an off-target read in a library designed for alpha chains. This chain connects TRBV20-1 to TRBJ2-1, with a possible D match to TRBD1 (8 bases). The CDR3 runs to 16 residues. Germline CDR1 DFQATT, CDR2 SNEGSKA (reference sequence). V lost 0 bases, J lost 8 bases, and 20 bases lay in between. CDR3 protein: CSARDAGDRSLYEQFF. The CDR3 DNA sequence: TGCAGTGCTAGAGATGCGGGGGACAGGTCTTTGTATGAGCAGTTCTTC.